Listed here are 21 T cell receptor beta chains from one sample, sequenced in a study of CD8 T cells in Susac syndrome (dated by TCRdb to between 2018 and 2021). Libraries came from the immunoSEQ multiplex PCR assay. RNA was extracted using the RNeasy kit, and roughly 0.5 to 1 microgram was reverse transcribed with random hexamers. The public reads were quality trimmed at Q25 with fastp and then assembled into clones with MiXCR by TCRdb, keeping productive beta chains. Identical CDR3 proteins give one entry, which carries the most common genes and DNA. The sample has approximately 150,000 distinct CDR3 sequences on record, around 75% of them singletons. Clones ranked in the top ten supply around 0.51% of the sample. Specimen: CD8+ T cells from PBMCs. The origin of the receptors is a human donor with multiple sclerosis.

The V gene is TRBV6-4, the J gene TRBJ2-1, with 13 nucleotides matching TRBD2. Per the germline V gene, CDR1 is MRHNA and CDR2 is SNTAGT. There are 17 residues in the CDR3. With 5 bases clipped from V and 6 bases from J, the junction kept 10 bases outside the gene matches. This chain's CDR3 is CASSTGLAGDSANEQFF. The CDR3 DNA follows: TGTGCCAGCAGTACCGGACTAGCGGGAGATTCAGCCAATGAGCAGTTCTTC.

The V call is TRBV12-3 or TRBV12-4, the J call TRBJ2-3, with 12 nucleotides matching TRBD1. The CDR3 sequence is 16 residues long. V gave up 3 bases and J gave up 4 bases; unmatched junction bases: 5. DNA of the CDR3: TGTGCCAGCAGTTTGGGGACAGGGGGCGTCCCAGATACGCAGTATTTT. Translating gives CASSLGTGGVPDTQYF.

The chain joins TRBV11-2 to TRBJ2-7; weak D call: TRBD1 (5 bases). Trimming removed 3 bases from V and 1 base from J, with 13 bases in between. This CDR3 has 15 amino acids. Germline V gene lookup returns CDR1 SGHAT and CDR2 FQNNGV. This CDR3 is CASSFQTGQSYEQYF. The CDR3 bases are TGTGCCAGCAGCTTTCAAACAGGCCAGTCCTACGAGCAGTACTTC.

This clonotype was seen a single time. The chain is built from TRBV5-5 and TRBJ1-1; tentative D call: TRBD1 (6 bases). The CDR3 loop spans 16 amino acids. The germline gives CDR1 SGHKS, CDR2 YYEKEE (reference sequence). V dropped 1 base and J dropped 4 bases, with 17 bases sitting between them. The CDR3 nucleotides are TGTGCCAGCAGCTTGATACCCCTAGGGGGGGGCACTGAAGCTTTCTTT. As protein: CASSLIPLGGGTEAFF.

CDR3: CASSVGLARVPDTQYF. The DNA for the CDR3 is TGTGCCAGCAGCGTGGGACTAGCGAGGGTCCCAGATACGCAGTATTTT. The chain recombines TRBV5-6 with TRBJ2-3; TRBD2 matches 10 bases. The CDR3 is made up of 16 amino acids. Germline V lookup: CDR1 SGHDT, CDR2 YYEEEE. The J segment lost 4 bases and the V segment lost 4 bases, leaving 9 bases of the junction unmatched. Looking up the rest from reference TRBV5-6 and TRBJ2-3 gives the full variable domain: DAGVTQSPTHLIKTRGQQVTLRCSPKSGHDTVSWYQQALGQGPQFIFQYYEEEERQRGNFPDRFSGHQFPNYSSELNVNALLLGDSALYLCASSVGLARVPDTQYFGPGTRLTVL.

The table lists this clonotype with a count of one. The chain uses TRBV24-1 and TRBJ2-1; 9 bases are shared with TRBD2. The ends lost 7 bases at V and 8 bases at J; junction bases unmatched: 8. Germline V CDR1 and CDR2: KGHDR, SFDVKD. The length of the CDR3 is 14 residues. This CDR3 reads CATSPSGIFHEQFF. For the CDR3, the DNA is TGTGCCACCAGCCCTAGCGGGATTTTCCATGAGCAGTTCTTC.

This chain joins TRBV5-4 and TRBJ2-5, with 10 bases aligning to TRBD2. Germline CDR1 is SGHNT and CDR2 is YYREEE (reference sequence). The CDR3 has 15 amino acids. V lost 0 bases, J lost 3 bases, and 2 bases stayed unmatched. The CDR3 loop is CASSLGSGGEETQYF. CDR3 nucleotides: TGTGCCAGCAGCTTGGGGAGCGGGGGGGAAGAGACCCAGTACTTC. The full variable domain, rest sourced from reference TRBV5-4 and TRBJ2-5, is ETGVTQSPTHLIKTRGQQVTLRCSSQSGHNTVSWYQQALGQGPQFIFQYYREEENGRGNFPPRFSGLQFPNYSSELNVNALELDDSALYLCASSLGSGGEETQYFGPGTRLLVL.

This clonotype has just a few counts. V usage is TRBV6-5 and J usage is TRBJ1-5, with a possible D match to TRBD1 (6 bases). The CDR3 consists of 16 residues. Trimming shortened V by 1 base and J by 1 base, and 11 bases separated the two germline ends. CDR1 and CDR2 from the germline V gene are MNHEY and SVGAGI. The CDR3 region is CASSYLTGLSNQPQHF. CDR3 sequence (DNA): TGTGCCAGCAGTTACTTAACAGGGTTGAGCAATCAGCCCCAGCATTTT.

The chain uses TRBV7-9 and TRBJ2-1; TRBD1 matches 7 bases. Germline values: CDR1 SEHNR, CDR2 FQNEAQ (reference sequence). CDR3 size: 18 residues. J was trimmed by 6 bases and V by 5 bases; bases with no gene match: 19. CDR3 nucleotides: TGTGCCAGCAGCCCAATACTATGGGACAGCCCTCAAGGCAATGAGCAGTTCTTC. It specifies CASSPILWDSPQGNEQFF.

The J gene is TRBJ2-2, the V gene TRBV28, with a tentative D call TRBD1 (5 bases). The V end was cut by 1 base, the J end by 3 bases, with 15 bases between. CDR1 and CDR2 (germline): MDHEN, SYDVKM. The CDR3 is 17 residues long. The CDR3 DNA reads TGTGCCAGCAGTTTATTTTTAGGGGTGTCGGACACCGGGGAGCTGTTTTTT. The encoded protein is CASSLFLGVSDTGELFF. The full variable domain, rest sourced from reference TRBV28 and TRBJ2-2, is DVKVTQSSRYLVKRTGEKVFLECVQDMDHENMFWYRQDPGLGLRLIYFSYDVKMKEKGDIPEGYSVSREKKERFSLILESASTNQTSMYLCASSLFLGVSDTGELFFGEGSRLTVL.

The chain uses TRBV2 and TRBJ2-7, with 7 bases identical to TRBD2. This CDR3 comprises 13 residues. The germline V gene encodes CDR1 SNHLY and CDR2 FYNNEI. V gave up 2 bases and J gave up 6 bases; unmatched junction bases: 4. The DNA for the CDR3 is TGTGCCAGCAGTGAATGGGAGGGCTCCGAGCAGTACTTC. Amino acid sequence: CASSEWEGSEQYF.

The genes are TRBV7-9 and TRBJ2-3, with D possibly matching TRBD2 (5 bases). Germline V gene lookup returns CDR1 SEHNR and CDR2 FQNEAQ (reference sequence). The CDR3 totals 13 residues. Trimming stripped 2 bases from V and 2 bases from J, with 5 bases between. CDR3 sequence reads: CASSLRDTDTQYF. The CDR3, as DNA: TGTGCCAGCAGCTTACGGGACACAGATACGCAGTATTTT.

The V call is TRBV20-1, the J call TRBJ2-3, with 7 bases that match TRBD1. Germline CDR1 and CDR2: DFQATT and SNEGSKA (reference sequence). The CDR3 consists of 14 residues. After removal of 3 bases from V and 4 bases from J, the junction contained 7 bases not matched to a gene. The CDR3 reads CSARGQSMSDTQYF. The CDR3 DNA follows: TGCAGTGCTAGGGGACAGTCCATGTCAGATACGCAGTATTTT.

The chain has TRBV9 and TRBJ2-5, with D maybe TRBD2 (6 bases). The CDR3 runs 14 residues. Trimming took off 4 bases at V and 1 base at J, with 11 bases between the two ends. Per germline, CDR1 SGDLS and CDR2 YYNGEE. The CDR3 loop is CASSPLGGQETQYF. The CDR3 nucleotides are TGTGCCAGCAGCCCCCTGGGGGGCCAAGAGACCCAGTACTTC.

V is TRBV7-9 and J is TRBJ2-3; weak D call: TRBD1 (6 bases). The CDR3 is made up of 16 amino acids. Germline CDR1 SEHNR, CDR2 FQNEAQ (reference sequence). V lost 5 bases, J lost 0 bases, and 15 bases lay in between. This CDR3 reads CASSPAVGASTDTQYF. DNA of the CDR3: TGTGCCAGCAGCCCGGCGGTGGGGGCCAGCACAGATACGCAGTATTTT.

The V gene is TRBV20-1, the J gene TRBJ2-2; tentative D call: TRBD2 (6 bases). Germline-derived CDR1 and CDR2 are DFQATT and SNEGSKA (reference sequence). The CDR3 is 15 residues long. V gave up 5 bases and J gave up 7 bases, with 20 bases separating them. The DNA for the CDR3 is TGCAGTGCTTACTACCGGGACTTTGAAGACGGGGAGCTGTTTTTT. Translated: CSAYYRDFEDGELFF.

This clonotype was seen only a few times. The gene calls are TRBV6-5 and TRBJ2-1; weak D call: TRBD2 (5 bases). Trimming left V 2 bases short and J 0 bases short, with 8 bases between. This CDR3 contains 15 residues. Per germline, CDR1 MNHEY and CDR2 SVGAGI. CDR3 DNA: TGTGCCAGCAGTTACCGGCGGGCCTCCTACAATGAGCAGTTCTTC. Protein: CASSYRRASYNEQFF.

The chain couples TRBV19 to TRBJ1-3; no clear D. Germline loops: CDR1 LNHDA, CDR2 SQIVND (reference sequence). Trimming cost V 0 bases and J 0 bases, with 12 bases left between them. CDR3 size: 17 residues. The CDR3 DNA reads as TGTGCCAGTAGTATAGATCTGGAGGCCGGCTCTGGAAACACCATATATTTT. As protein: CASSIDLEAGSGNTIYF.

This clonotype was detected only a few times. The rearrangement uses TRBV6-5 and TRBJ1-1, with 9 bases fitting TRBD1. The CDR3 spans 15 residues. Germline values: CDR1 MNHEY, CDR2 SVGAGI. With 1 base clipped from V and 6 bases from J, the junction kept 6 bases outside the gene matches. CDR3 nucleotide sequence: TGTGCCAGCAGTTACTTCGGGACAGGGAGACCTGAAGCTTTCTTT. Its protein is CASSYFGTGRPEAFF.

The genes are TRBV6-4 and TRBJ2-1, with TRBD2 identical over 7 bases. Germline V gives CDR1 MRHNA, CDR2 SNTAGT. Trimming cost V 4 bases and J 2 bases; bases outside gene matches: 5. The CDR3 extends over 15 amino acids. The CDR3 reads CASSVDGRPYNEQFF. Written as DNA, the CDR3 is TGTGCCAGCAGTGTTGACGGGAGGCCCTACAATGAGCAGTTCTTC.

The genes are TRBV11-2 and TRBJ2-1; D unclear. This CDR3 region has 14 residues. Per the germline V gene, CDR1 is SGHAT and CDR2 is FQNNGV. V was shortened by 0 bases and J by 8 bases, with 11 bases between the two germline ends. The CDR3 sequence: CASSLDSAWYEQFF. CDR3 nucleotide sequence: TGTGCCAGCAGCTTAGATAGTGCTTGGTATGAGCAGTTCTTC.